This paragraph covers one T cell receptor (beta chain) sequence. Its antigen is undetermined. The V gene lost 2 bases and the J gene lost 1 base, with 4 bases spanning the gap. The germline V gene has CDR1 SGHRS and CDR2 YFSETQ. The CDR3 runs 13 residues. The entry originates in a study of cytotoxic CD8 clonotypes in ibrutinib-treated CLL. Looking at the study overall: The cohort had around 10 relapsed/refractory and 15 treatment-naive patients, 17 IGHV unmutated. Each sample contained, on average, roughly 250,000 productive templates and tens of thousands of productive rearrangements. Study observations and caveats: Sustained-remission and progressing patients diverged in sampling times.

Deep sequencing aimed at 1 in 200,000 to 1 in 1 million T cells' resolution. Profiling relied on immunoSEQ multiplex PCR, and the TCRdb table lists in-frame clones only, not all of them. The top ten hold 32% of the sample, which has 49,000 or so clones, around half seen once. This TCR was recovered from a human donor with chronic lymphocytic leukemia. The source was PBMCs, collected after 12 months of ibrutinib treatment. The V and J genes are TRBV5-1 and TRBJ1-5; unclear D gene. The CDR3: CASSLTSNQPQHF. The CDR3 DNA sequence: TGCGCCAGCAGCTTAACAAGCAATCAGCCCCAGCATTTT.